These 20 T cell receptor beta chains originate from one sample sequenced in a study of shared clonotypes between healthy human individuals. Using immunoSEQ multiplex PCR, the repertoire was profiled, and TCRdb retains in-frame clones only, with some absent. The sample lists 2 million or so clones; over 85% were seen once. Specimen: naive CD4+ T cells sorted from blood. Subset noted: CD45RA+ positively selected. The receptors here all came from a man aged 18 to 30 in good health.

The chain has TRBV6-6 and TRBJ1-4, with 8 bases lining up with TRBD1. The V gene end was trimmed by 6 bases and the J gene end by 6 bases; junction bases not matched to a gene: 6. This CDR3 is 14 amino acids long. Germline values: CDR1 MNHNY, CDR2 SVGAGI (reference sequence). The CDR3 region is CASRSNRGDEKLFF. For the CDR3, the DNA is TGTGCCAGCAGGTCTAACAGGGGGGATGAAAAACTGTTTTTT.

The chain links TRBV6-5 to TRBJ2-3, with D perhaps matching TRBD2 (6 bases). V was cut by 8 bases and J by 2 bases, with 11 bases left in between. The CDR3 spans 13 residues. CDR1 is MNHEY and CDR2 is SVGAGI in the germline V gene. CDR3 nucleotide sequence: TGTGCCAGCGGGAGGACATTCACAGATACGCAGTATTTT. Residues: CASGRTFTDTQYF.

This chain uses TRBV6-5 with TRBJ1-4; D not certain. CDR1 and CDR2 from the germline V gene are MNHEY and SVGAGI. This CDR3 is built from 16 residues. Trimming removed 4 bases at V and 0 bases at J, with 12 bases between. In DNA form, the CDR3 reads TGTGCCAGCAGTTCAACTTTCACTGCAACTAATGAAAAACTGTTTTTT. Translated: CASSSTFTATNEKLFF.

The table lists this clone with a few counts. The chain uses TRBV4-3 and TRBJ1-2; D is perhaps TRBD1 (5 bases). CDR1 is LGHNA and CDR2 is YSLEER in the germline V gene. The germline V and J ends were trimmed by 4 bases and 5 bases, with 8 bases remaining between them. The CDR3 has 12 residues. This chain's CDR3 is CASSPQGYGYTF. For the CDR3, the DNA is TGCGCCAGCAGCCCGCAGGGTTATGGCTACACCTTC.

This chain connects TRBV5-4 to TRBJ1-6; 7 bases line up with TRBD1. The CDR3 is 15 amino acids. Germline values: CDR1 SGHNT, CDR2 YYREEE (reference sequence). With 4 bases clipped from V and 9 bases from J, the junction kept 10 bases outside the gene matches. The CDR3 protein is CASSAGGQVFSPLHF. As DNA, the CDR3 is TGTGCCAGCAGCGCCGGAGGACAGGTTTTTTCACCCCTCCACTTT.

This clone appeared once. The chain has TRBV6-1 and TRBJ1-5; D not resolved. This CDR3 is built from 13 residues. Between the trimmed V and J ends, which lost 4 bases and 7 bases, there was a span of 11 bases. Germline V CDR1 and CDR2: MNHNS, SASEGT. Here the CDR3 DNA reads TGTGCCAGCAGTGGGGTGGAGCGCCAGCCCCAGCATTTT. It is translated as CASSGVERQPQHF.

The rearrangement links TRBV2 to TRBJ2-7; D gene unclear. From germline, CDR1 is SNHLY and CDR2 FYNNEI. Trimming removed 0 bases at V and 3 bases at J, with 12 bases between. CDR3 size: 15 residues. CDR3 sequence reads: CASSEARLGNYEQYF. For the CDR3, the DNA is TGTGCCAGCAGTGAAGCGAGGCTAGGGAACTACGAGCAGTACTTC.

V gene TRBV9 combines with J gene TRBJ2-3, with D maybe TRBD1 (6 bases). Trimming left V 4 bases short and J 0 bases short, with 12 bases between. The CDR3 length is 15 residues. Germline values: CDR1 SGDLS, CDR2 YYNGEE. The CDR3 spells CASSRLGQSTDTQYF. The CDR3 DNA reads as TGTGCCAGCAGCCGCTTAGGACAGAGCACAGATACGCAGTATTTT.

As to this clone: At one end the junction does not follow the germline gene, possibly because of a read error. As DNA, the CDR3 is TGTGCCAGCAGCTTAGCGCTAACGGACCGAACCGCCTTC. As protein: CASSLALTDRTAF. The chain joins TRBV7-9 to TRBJ1-2; no clear D gene. This CDR3 comprises 13 residues. Germline CDR1 and CDR2: SEHNR and FQNEAQ (reference sequence).

The chain carries TRBV2 and TRBJ2-7, with 8 bases identical to TRBD2. Germline CDR1 is SNHLY and CDR2 is FYNNEI. The CDR3 is made up of 16 amino acids. J gave up 2 bases and V 3 bases, and 9 bases lay outside the gene matches. The CDR3 DNA follows: TGTGCCAGCAGTGATATTTTCGGGAGGGGACCCTACGAGCAGTACTTC. Its translation: CASSDIFGRGPYEQYF.

The V and J genes are TRBV10-3 and TRBJ2-3; D might be TRBD1 (6 bases). V gave up 4 bases and J gave up 1 base, with 12 bases separating them. This CDR3 has 15 residues. Germline V gene data show CDR1 as ENHRY and CDR2 as SYGVKD. The CDR3 loop reads CAISAPRTGTDTQYF. CDR3 sequence (DNA): TGTGCCATCAGTGCCCCTAGGACAGGCACAGATACGCAGTATTTT.

This chain links TRBV7-6 with TRBJ2-5, with TRBD2 as a possible D gene (5 bases). The CDR3 is 15 residues long. From germline, CDR1 is SGHVS and CDR2 FNYEAQ. Trimming shortened V by 5 bases and J by 2 bases, and 15 bases separated the two germline ends. The CDR3 sequence is CASSPLQRKQETQYF. Written as DNA, the CDR3 is TGTGCCAGCAGCCCGCTACAGCGGAAACAAGAGACCCAGTACTTC.

The chain combines TRBV9 with TRBJ2-1; TRBD2 agrees at 11 bases. Germline lookup yields CDR1 SGDLS and CDR2 YYNGEE. V shed 3 bases, J shed 4 bases, and the junction held 3 bases outside the gene matches. The CDR3 runs 15 residues. As DNA, the CDR3 is TGTGCCAGCAGCGAGGCTAGCGGGAGGTACAATGAGCAGTTCTTC. As protein: CASSEASGRYNEQFF. The whole variable domain, remainder taken from reference TRBV9 and TRBJ2-1, is DSGVTQTPKHLITATGQRVTLRCSPRSGDLSVYWYQQSLDQGLQFLIQYYNGEERAKGNILERFSAQQFPDLHSELNLSSLELGDSALYFCASSEASGRYNEQFFGPGTRLTVL.

This clone was observed a handful of times. This sequence joins TRBV7-9 and TRBJ1-5; perhaps TRBD1 as D (5 bases). CDR3 size: 14 residues. V lost 4 bases to trimming and J lost 5 bases, with 12 bases between them. Germline CDR1 is SEHNR and CDR2 is FQNEAQ (reference sequence). The CDR3 spells CASSSQGGDQPQHF. DNA for the CDR3: TGTGCCAGCAGCTCCCAGGGAGGCGATCAGCCCCAGCATTTT. Based on the CDR3 plus reference TRBV7-9 and TRBJ1-5, the full variable domain is DTGVSQNPRHKITKRGQNVTFRCDPISEHNRLYWYRQTLGQGPEFLTYFQNEAQLEKSRLLSDRFSAERPKGSFSTLEIQRTEQGDSAMYLCASSSQGGDQPQHFGDGTRLSIL.

This chain uses TRBV10-1 with TRBJ2-2, with D perhaps matching TRBD2 (5 bases). Germline CDR1 WNHNN, CDR2 SYGVQD (reference sequence). V was clipped by 3 bases and J by 1 base, with 9 bases between them. The CDR3 loop spans 15 amino acids. CDR3 sequence reads: CASSDQRGNTGELFF. The CDR3 DNA reads as TGCGCCAGCAGTGACCAACGGGGGAACACCGGGGAGCTGTTTTTT.

The chain has TRBV18 and TRBJ2-3; D is ambiguous. Trimming removed 3 bases at V and 1 base at J, with 17 bases between. This CDR3 is built from 17 residues. Germline CDR1 KGHSH, CDR2 LQKENI. This CDR3 is CASSPPLGERGTDTQYF. In nucleotides, the CDR3 is TGTGCCAGCTCACCCCCCTTGGGCGAACGGGGCACAGATACGCAGTATTTT.

The J gene is TRBJ2-7, the V gene TRBV29-1, with 7 positions matching TRBD2. Germline V lookup: CDR1 SQVTM, CDR2 ANQGSEA. V was pared by 4 bases and J by 3 bases, with 3 bases of the junction left unmatched. CDR3 length: 12 amino acids. CDR3 DNA: TGCAGCGTTGGACTAGCCAACTACGAGCAGTACTTC. Amino acids: CSVGLANYEQYF.

The chain links TRBV9 to TRBJ2-7; 9 nucleotides align to TRBD2. The V segment lost 4 bases and the J segment 4 bases; nucleotides outside the gene matches: 6. Germline values: CDR1 SGDLS, CDR2 YYNGEE. This CDR3 comprises 14 residues. The DNA for the CDR3 is TGTGCCAGCAGCCCCCAGACTAGCGGATACGAGCAGTACTTC. Protein sequence: CASSPQTSGYEQYF.

The table lists this clone with a count of one. The rearrangement uses TRBV9 and TRBJ2-1, with 9 bases fitting TRBD1. Trimming took 0 bases from V and 10 from J; bases not matched to a gene: 2. Germline CDR1 is SGDLS and CDR2 is YYNGEE. CDR3 length: 13 residues. Here the CDR3 reads CASSVDTGGEQFF. CDR3 coding DNA: TGTGCCAGCAGCGTAGATACAGGGGGCGAGCAGTTCTTC.

V and J are TRBV21-1 and TRBJ1-5. TRBV21-1 is shown as a pseudogene. There are 14 residues in the CDR3. CDR3 sequence: CASSKARGNQPQHF. For the CDR3, the DNA is TGTGCCAGCAGCAAAGCGAGGGGCAATCAGCCCCAGCATTTT.